This T cell receptor (beta chain) was identified during a study of blood T cell repertoires in COVID-19. Turning to the study itself: Some COVID-19 samples were acute and others convalescent; all came from the United States, Italy and Spain.

Assay: immunoSEQ multiplex PCR; the TCRdb copy retains only in-frame clones and omits some. The repertoire holds around 190,000 clones, with approximately 80% as singletons. After removal of 5 bases from V and 0 bases from J, the junction contained 7 bases not matched to a gene. The CDR3 extends over 17 amino acids. Looked up from germline, CDR1 is MNHNY and CDR2 is SVGAGI (reference sequence). The sequencing sample was made of peripheral blood. The chain links TRBV6-6 to TRBJ2-2; 9 positions agree with TRBD1. This TCR was recovered from a middle-aged woman with COVID-19, enrolled during active disease. The CDR3 sequence: CASSPPRDRANTGELFF. The CDR3 DNA reads TGTGCCAGCAGTCCCCCCCGGGACAGGGCGAACACCGGGGAGCTGTTTTTT.